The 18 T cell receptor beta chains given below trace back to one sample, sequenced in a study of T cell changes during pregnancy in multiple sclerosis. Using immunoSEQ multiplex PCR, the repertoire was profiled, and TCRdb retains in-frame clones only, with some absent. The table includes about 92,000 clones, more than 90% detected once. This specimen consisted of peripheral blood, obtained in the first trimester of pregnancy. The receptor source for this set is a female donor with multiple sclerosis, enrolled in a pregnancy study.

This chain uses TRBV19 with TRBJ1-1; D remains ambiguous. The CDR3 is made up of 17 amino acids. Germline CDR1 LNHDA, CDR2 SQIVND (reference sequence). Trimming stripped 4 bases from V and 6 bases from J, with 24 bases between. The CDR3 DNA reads TGTGCCAGTAGTAGTACCACTCAAGGGTGGATTAGCGCTGAAGCTTTCTTT. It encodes CASSSTTQGWISAEAFF.

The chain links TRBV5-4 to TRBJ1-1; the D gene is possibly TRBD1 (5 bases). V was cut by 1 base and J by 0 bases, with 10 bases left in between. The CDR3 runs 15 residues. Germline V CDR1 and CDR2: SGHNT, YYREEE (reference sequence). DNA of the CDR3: TGTGCCAGCAGCTTGCGTCAGGGTATGAACACTGAAGCTTTCTTT. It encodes CASSLRQGMNTEAFF. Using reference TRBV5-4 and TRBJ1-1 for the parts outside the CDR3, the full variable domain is ETGVTQSPTHLIKTRGQQVTLRCSSQSGHNTVSWYQQALGQGPQFIFQYYREEENGRGNFPPRFSGLQFPNYSSELNVNALELDDSALYLCASSLRQGMNTEAFFGQGTRLTVV.

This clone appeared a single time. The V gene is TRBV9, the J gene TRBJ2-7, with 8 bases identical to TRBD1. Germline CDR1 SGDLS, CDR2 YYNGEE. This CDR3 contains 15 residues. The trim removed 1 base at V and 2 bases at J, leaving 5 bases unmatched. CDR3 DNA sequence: TGTGCCAGCAGCGTATCGGACAGGGCCACCTACGAGCAGTACTTC. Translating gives CASSVSDRATYEQYF.

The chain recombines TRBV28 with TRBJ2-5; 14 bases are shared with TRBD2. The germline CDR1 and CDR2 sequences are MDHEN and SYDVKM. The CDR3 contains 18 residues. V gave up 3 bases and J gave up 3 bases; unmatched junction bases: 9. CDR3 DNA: TGTGCCAGCAGTTTTTGGGTCGGGACTAGCGGGAGAAAAGAGACCCAGTACTTC. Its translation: CASSFWVGTSGRKETQYF.

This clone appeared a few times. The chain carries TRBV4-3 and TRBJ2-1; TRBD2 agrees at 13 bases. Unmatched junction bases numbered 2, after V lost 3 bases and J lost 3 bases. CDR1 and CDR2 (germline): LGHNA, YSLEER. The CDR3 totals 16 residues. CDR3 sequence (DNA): TGCGCCAGCAGCCACGGACTAGCGGGAGACTACAATGAGCAGTTCTTC. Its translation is CASSHGLAGDYNEQFF.

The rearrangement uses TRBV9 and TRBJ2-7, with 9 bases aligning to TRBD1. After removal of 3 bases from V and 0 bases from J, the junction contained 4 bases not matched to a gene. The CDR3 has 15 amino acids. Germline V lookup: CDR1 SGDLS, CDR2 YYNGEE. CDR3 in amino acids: CASSAGTGLSYEQYF. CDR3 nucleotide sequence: TGTGCCAGCAGCGCCGGGACAGGGCTCTCCTACGAGCAGTACTTC. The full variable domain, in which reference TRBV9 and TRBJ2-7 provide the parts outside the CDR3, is DSGVTQTPKHLITATGQRVTLRCSPRSGDLSVYWYQQSLDQGLQFLIQYYNGEERAKGNILERFSAQQFPDLHSELNLSSLELGDSALYFCASSAGTGLSYEQYFGPGTRLTVT.

In nucleotides, the CDR3 is TGCGCCAGCAGCCGTATTACGACTAGCGGGATCTCTCTCAATGAGCAGTTCTTC. This translates into CASSRITTSGISLNEQFF. The V and J genes are TRBV4-1 and TRBJ2-1; 11 nucleotides line up with TRBD2. J was trimmed by 6 bases and V by 4 bases; bases with no gene match: 14. The CDR3 is made up of 18 amino acids. CDR1 is MGHRA and CDR2 is YSYEKL in the germline V gene.

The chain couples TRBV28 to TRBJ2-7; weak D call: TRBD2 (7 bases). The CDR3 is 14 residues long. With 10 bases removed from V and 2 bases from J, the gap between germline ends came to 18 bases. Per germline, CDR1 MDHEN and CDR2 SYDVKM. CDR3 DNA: TGTGCCACCCCTAAGGGGGGGATCACCTACGAGCAGTACTTC. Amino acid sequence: CATPKGGITYEQYF.

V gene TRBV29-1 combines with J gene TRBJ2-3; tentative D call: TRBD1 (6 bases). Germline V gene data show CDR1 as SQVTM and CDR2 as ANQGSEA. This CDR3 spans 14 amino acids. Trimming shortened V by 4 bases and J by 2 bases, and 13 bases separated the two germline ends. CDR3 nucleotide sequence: TGCAGCGTTGTGGTCAGGGGTATCACAGATACGCAGTATTTT. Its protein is CSVVVRGITDTQYF.

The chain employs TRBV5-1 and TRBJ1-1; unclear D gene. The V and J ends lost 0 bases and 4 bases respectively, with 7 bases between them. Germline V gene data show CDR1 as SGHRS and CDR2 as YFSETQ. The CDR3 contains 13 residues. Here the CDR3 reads CASSLATGTEAFF. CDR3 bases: TGCGCCAGCAGCTTGGCCACGGGCACTGAAGCTTTCTTT.

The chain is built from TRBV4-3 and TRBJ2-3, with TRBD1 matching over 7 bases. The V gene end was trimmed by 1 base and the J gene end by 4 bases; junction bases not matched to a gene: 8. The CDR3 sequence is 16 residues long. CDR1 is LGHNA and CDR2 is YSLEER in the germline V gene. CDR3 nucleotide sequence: TGCGCCAGCAGCCAAGCTAACAGGGGCGGCGCAGATACGCAGTATTTT. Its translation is CASSQANRGGADTQYF.

The CDR3 DNA sequence: TGTGCCAGCAGTGAATCGGGAGGTGGAGGGGCTTTCTTT. It codes for CASSESGGGGAFF. V is TRBV6-1 and J is TRBJ1-1; D unclear. The CDR3 sequence is 13 residues long. Germline values: CDR1 MNHNS, CDR2 SASEGT. Trimming took off 2 bases at V and 11 bases at J, with 15 bases between the two ends.

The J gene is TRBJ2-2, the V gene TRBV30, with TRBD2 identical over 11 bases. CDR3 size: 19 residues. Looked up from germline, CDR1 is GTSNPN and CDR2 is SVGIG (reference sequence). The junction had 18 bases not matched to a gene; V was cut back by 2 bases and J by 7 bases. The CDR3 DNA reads TGTGCCTGGAGTTGGGGCAGGGTCGGGACTAGCGGTATATTCGGGGAGCTGTTTTTT. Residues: CAWSWGRVGTSGIFGELFF. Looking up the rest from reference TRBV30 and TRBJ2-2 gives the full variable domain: SQTIHQWPATLVQPVGSPLSLECTVEGTSNPNLYWYRQAAGRGLQLLFYSVGIGQISSEVPQNLSASRPQDRQFILSSKKLLLSDSGFYLCAWSWGRVGTSGIFGELFFGEGSRLTVL.

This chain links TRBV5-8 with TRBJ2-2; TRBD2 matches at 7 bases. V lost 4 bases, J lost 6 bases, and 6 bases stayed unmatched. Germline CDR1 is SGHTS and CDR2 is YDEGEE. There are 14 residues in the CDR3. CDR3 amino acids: CASSRGLLAGELFF. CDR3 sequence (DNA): TGTGCCAGCAGCCGGGGACTATTAGCCGGGGAGCTGTTTTTT. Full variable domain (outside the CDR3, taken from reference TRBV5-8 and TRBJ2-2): EAGVTQSPTHLIKTRGQQATLRCSPISGHTSVYWYQQALGLGLQFLLWYDEGEERNRGNFPPRFSGRQFPNYSSELNVNALELEDSALYLCASSRGLLAGELFFGEGSRLTVL.

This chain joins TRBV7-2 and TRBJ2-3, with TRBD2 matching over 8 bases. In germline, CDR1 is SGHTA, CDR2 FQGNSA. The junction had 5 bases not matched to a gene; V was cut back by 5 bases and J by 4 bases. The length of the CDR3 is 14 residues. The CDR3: CASSAGLVSDTQYF. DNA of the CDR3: TGTGCCAGCAGCGCGGGACTAGTATCAGATACGCAGTATTTT.

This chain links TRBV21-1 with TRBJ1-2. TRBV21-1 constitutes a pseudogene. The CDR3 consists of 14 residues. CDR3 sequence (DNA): TGTGCCAGCAGCAAAGGACTGTTGAAGAGGGGCTACACCTTC. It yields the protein CASSKGLLKRGYTF.

CDR3: CASSQSTGTNSYEQYF. For the CDR3, the DNA is TGCGCCAGCAGTCAATCGACCGGGACAAACTCCTACGAGCAGTACTTC. This sequence joins TRBV23-1 and TRBJ2-7; D may be TRBD1 (6 bases). Being an ORF, TRBV23-1 has a function that is uncertain. This CDR3 contains 16 residues. The germline V and J ends were trimmed by 0 bases and 0 bases, with 12 bases remaining between them.

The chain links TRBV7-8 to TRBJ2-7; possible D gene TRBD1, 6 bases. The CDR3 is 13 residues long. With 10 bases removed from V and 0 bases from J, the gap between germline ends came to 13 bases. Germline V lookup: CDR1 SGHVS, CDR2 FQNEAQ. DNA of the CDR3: TGTGCCACATCCGACAGGAACTCCTACGAGCAGTACTTC. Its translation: CATSDRNSYEQYF.